The source of this T cell receptor (beta chain) is a study of blood T cell repertoires in COVID-19. With V trimmed by 7 bases and J by 8 bases, 7 bases remained unmatched. The CDR3 contains 13 residues. Per germline, CDR1 SEHNR and CDR2 FQNEAQ (reference sequence). Libraries were prepared by immunoSEQ multiplex PCR; TCRdb keeps only in-frame clonotypes and omits some of them. Of about 190,000 clones detected, over 75% appear once; the ten largest clones hold around 6.6%. The receptor comes from a woman in her forties who had recovered from COVID-19. What was sequenced was peripheral blood. The genes are TRBV7-9 and TRBJ1-2; 10 bases are shared with TRBD1. In DNA, the CDR3 is TGTGCCAGCACAGAAGACAGGGGGCGCGGCTACACCTTC. This translates into CASTEDRGRGYTF.